This T cell receptor beta chain is drawn from a study of vaccination effects on CD4 cells after COVID-19 (dated by TCRdb to the early 2020s). Regarding the complete study: In the ViraFEST assay, PBMC were stimulated with viral peptide pools, and antigen-specific CD4+ T cell clonotypes were then identified by expansion using TCR sequencing. After vaccination, three convalescent patients were sampled at an early time point (day +14) and at a late time point (day +241, +227 and +161, respectively). Across the study, the median time from the second dose to post-vaccine sampling was 72 days (range 14 to 241). Each well held roughly 2.2 million PBMC cultured in IMDM containing around 5.1% human AB serum, approximately 10 IU/ml IL-2 and gentamicin, along with approximately 10 ug/ml peptides. SARS-CoV-2 spike-specific CD4+ TCR repertoires from before and after mRNA vaccination were compared in COVID-19 convalescent patients and in infection-naive vaccine recipients. The full study included some 10 COVID-19 convalescent patients and a few SARS-CoV-2-naive healthy vaccine recipients. The Oncomine TCR Beta short-read assay on an Illumina iSeq 100 was used to sequence cultures from other donors in the study.

Library construction relied on the immunoSEQ multiplex PCR assay. TCR beta CDR3 sequencing was performed on DNA from the cultured, isolated CD4+ T cells. In the original analysis: Non-productive TCR sequences were removed, reads were trimmed to the CDR3 region, and CDR3s of at least 7 amino acids were retained. The MANAFEST web app was used to pick out antigen-specific clonotypes by comparing their expansion in peptide wells with that in reference cultures. Positive clones required FDR<0.05 expansion versus reference and all other wells, odds ratio above 5, and frequency above 0.1% in two replicate wells. Cross-reactive clonotypes were defined as significantly expanded in SARS-CoV-2 spike wells and in at least one common cold coronavirus spike condition. CDR3 similarity was assessed by Levenshtein distance with the stringdist R package, and unrooted trees were built with ape in R 3.6.1. TCRdb provides this immuneACCESS table in a form limited to in-frame rearrangements. Some clones are lacking; in checked studies, under half of them reflect an unresolved V gene, and why the rest are absent is not known. That table is the source of V, J and clone size, and D and trimming were worked out from the DNA. The table for this sample lists around 44,000 clones; around 80% of them were counted only once. 3.5% to 4.5% of the sample belongs to the ten largest clones.

After around 11 days of culture, CD4+ T cells were isolated with the EasySep CD4+ T cell isolation kit. PCR-confirmed SARS-CoV-2 infection had occurred in convalescent patients between March and December 2020, before the Alpha, Beta and Delta variants emerged in the United States. Each participant got two doses of an mRNA SARS-CoV-2 vaccine, either BNT162b2 or mRNA-1273. On days 3 and 7, half of the culture medium was replaced with fresh IL-2-containing medium. Unless otherwise noted, each peptide stimulation condition was cultured in triplicate wells. Using Ficoll-Paque Plus gradient centrifugation, PBMC were separated from whole blood and then either used fresh or cryopreserved at -140C. The QIAamp micro DNA kit was used to extract genomic DNA from the cultured CD4+ T cells. Taken from the germline V gene, the CDR1 and CDR2 loops are SGHRS and YFSETQ. V sheds 2 bases and J sheds 6 bases, leaving 7 bases between their ends. There are 12 amino acids in the CDR3, from cysteine to phenylalanine inclusive. The DNA shown is the 36-base CDR3, in frame from base 1.

What the authors observed across the whole study: Among convalescent patients, the spike-reactive repertoire after vaccination was made up mainly of new vaccine-induced clones that were largely distinct from the clones induced by infection. Only a small number of convalescent patients were included, and no early post-infection timepoints were available, which limited the study. Clones induced by infection and clones induced by vaccination both contracted markedly at late timepoints after vaccination, which fits with T cell responses waning over time.

About this clone: Its antigen remains undetermined. No base quality values were provided; no much bigger clone lies one nucleotide off.

The rearranged chain carries TRBV5-1 and TRBJ2-3, with the D gene not clear enough to name. The clonotype originates from a human donor who had a prior SARS-CoV-2 infection. The sequences come from CD4+ T cells from PBMCs cultured without peptide, collected after COVID-19 vaccination. The CDR3 region has the sequence CASSFNKDTQYF. The DNA sequence follows: TGCGCCAGCAGCTTTAATAAGGATACGCAGTATTTT.